The 11 T cell receptor beta chains below were found in one sample sequenced in a study of blood T cell repertoires in COVID-19. Here immunoSEQ multiplex PCR was the method, and the copy in TCRdb shows in-frame clones only, minus some. The table records 180,000 or so clones, about 88% of them present only once. The sample taken for sequencing was peripheral blood. These receptors originate from a young man with active or convalescent COVID-19.

This clone was found once. The rearrangement uses TRBV7-8 and TRBJ1-2, with D maybe TRBD1 (5 bases). Trimming took off 0 bases at V and 4 bases at J, with 9 bases between the two ends. The CDR3 runs to 14 residues. CDR1 SGHVS and CDR2 FQNEAQ come from the germline V gene. The CDR3 here is CASSLADQGYGYTF. The DNA for the CDR3 is TGTGCCAGCAGCTTAGCGGATCAGGGCTATGGCTACACCTTC. The full variable domain, completed using reference TRBV7-8 and TRBJ1-2, is GAGVSQSPRYKVAKRGQDVALRCDPISGHVSLFWYQQALGQGPEFLTYFQNEAQLDKSGLPSDRFFAERPEGSVSTLKIQRTQQEDSAVYLCASSLADQGYGYTFGSGTRLTVV.

The chain recombines TRBV7-9 with TRBJ2-5; TRBD1 aligns across 7 bases. J lost 1 base, V lost 1 base, and 3 bases had no gene match. There are 15 residues in the CDR3. CDR1 and CDR2 (germline): SEHNR, FQNEAQ (reference sequence). The CDR3 sequence is CASSLVRDSQETQYF. CDR3 sequence (DNA): TGTGCCAGCAGCTTAGTCCGGGACAGCCAAGAGACCCAGTACTTC.

This chain joins TRBV5-1 and TRBJ2-3, with 7 bases identical to TRBD2. Per germline, CDR1 SGHRS and CDR2 YFSETQ. V shed 4 bases, J shed 4 bases, and the junction held 6 bases outside the gene matches. The CDR3 sequence is 14 residues long. Here the CDR3 DNA reads TGCGCCAGCAGCGGGGAGGGTATCCCAGATACGCAGTATTTT. Protein sequence: CASSGEGIPDTQYF.

The chain employs TRBV6-1 and TRBJ1-4; the match to TRBD1 covers 7 bases. Losses at the gene ends were 1 base for V and 10 bases for J; bases not matched to a gene: 6. This CDR3 is 14 amino acids long. CDR1 and CDR2 (germline): MNHNS, SASEGT. For the CDR3, the DNA is TGTGCCAGCAGTGAAGTACAGGGGTCCGGAAAACTGTTTTTT. This codes for CASSEVQGSGKLFF.

The chain couples TRBV6-2 or TRBV6-3 to TRBJ1-3, with unresolved D. This CDR3 is 15 amino acids long. V gave up 2 bases and J gave up 0 bases, with 8 bases separating them. The germline V gene encodes CDR1 MNHEY and CDR2 SVGEGT. CDR3 DNA: TGTGCCAGCAGTTACGAGCCGAGCTCTGGAAACACCATATATTTT. Its protein product is CASSYEPSSGNTIYF.

The V and J genes are TRBV29-1 and TRBJ2-7; TRBD1 agrees at 7 bases. Germline trimming cut 1 base from V and 3 bases from J; bases unmatched to any gene: 6. CDR1 is SQVTM and CDR2 is ANQGSEA in the germline V gene. This CDR3 spans 14 amino acids. This chain's CDR3 is CSVEAGTENYEQYF. The CDR3 nucleotides read TGCAGCGTTGAAGCCGGGACAGAAAACTACGAGCAGTACTTC.

V usage is TRBV7-6 and J usage is TRBJ1-6; D not certain. The length of the CDR3 is 15 residues. Trimming removed 1 base from V and 1 base from J, with 5 bases in between. Germline V gives CDR1 SGHVS, CDR2 FNYEAQ. The CDR3 loop reads CASSLVGSYNSPLHF. CDR3 bases: TGTGCCAGCAGCTTAGTCGGGTCCTATAATTCACCCCTCCACTTT.

This rearrangement joins TRBV7-9 to TRBJ1-4, with a possible D match to TRBD1 (6 bases). The CDR3 runs 14 residues. V lost 2 bases and J 4 bases, leaving 8 bases between the germline ends. CDR1 SEHNR and CDR2 FQNEAQ come from the germline V gene (reference sequence). This CDR3 reads CASSLTGLNEKLFF. CDR3 sequence (DNA): TGTGCCAGCAGCTTAACAGGGCTTAATGAAAAACTGTTTTTT.

The chain recombines TRBV18 with TRBJ1-2, with a possible D match to TRBD1 (5 bases). The CDR3 is made up of 14 amino acids. Trimming pared 3 bases from V and 3 bases from J, leaving 11 bases between. Germline CDR1 is KGHSH and CDR2 is LQKENI. The CDR3 protein is CASSPSQGDYGYTF. Written as DNA, the CDR3 is TGTGCCAGCTCACCCAGCCAGGGTGACTATGGCTACACCTTC.

The chain carries TRBV5-1 and TRBJ1-1, with a tentative D call TRBD1 (5 bases). Germline loops: CDR1 SGHRS, CDR2 YFSETQ. This CDR3 spans 14 amino acids. V lost 2 bases and J 0 bases, leaving 8 bases between the germline ends. In DNA form, the CDR3 reads TGCGCCAGCAGCTTCCAGGGCATGAACACTGAAGCTTTCTTT. It translates to CASSFQGMNTEAFF.

This clone was observed a few times. The chain joins TRBV5-6 to TRBJ2-7; 8 bases fit TRBD1. With V trimmed by 0 bases and J by 2 bases, 16 bases remained unmatched. The CDR3 is 19 residues long. CDR1 and CDR2 from the germline V gene are SGHDT and YYEEEE. The CDR3 DNA is TGTGCCAGCAGCTTGGTGCTTTCATCCGGGACAGGTAATCCCTACGAGCAGTACTTC. It is translated as CASSLVLSSGTGNPYEQYF.